This T cell receptor beta chain was observed in a study of blood T cell repertoires in COVID-19. About this clone itself: At one boundary the junction diverges from the germline segment, which might be a read error.

The data were produced by immunoSEQ multiplex PCR, yet TCRdb's version contains in-frame clones alone and is incomplete. The table has more than 400,000 clones, around 87% seen once. Germline CDR1 and CDR2: SEHNR and FQNEAQ (reference sequence). This CDR3 region has 12 residues. This sequence joins TRBV7-9 and TRBJ2-7, with D perhaps TRBD2 (6 bases). The clonotype comes from a woman younger than 35 who had recovered from COVID-19. The sequenced sample was PBMCs or T cells enriched from blood (not recorded which). The CDR3 DNA follows: TGTGCCAGCAGCTCCCGGTTGGGGGGTCTACACTTC. Amino acids: CASSSRLGGLHF.